The clone carrying this TCR beta chain was observed at least ten times. This entry comes from a study of T-cell reconstitution after alpha-beta-depleted transplantation in children. Using unique molecular identifiers, the investigators prepared the TCRbeta library. TCRdb fed the PCR reads into MiXCR, producing one record per CDR3 protein. This sample has some 200,000 distinct CDR3 sequences; under 9.5% occur once, and the top ten carry approximately 6.6%. V was cut by 6 bases and J by 3 bases, with 17 bases left in between. This CDR3 spans 15 amino acids. This chain uses TRBV12-3 or TRBV12-4 with TRBJ1-2; D possibly corresponds to TRBD1 (6 bases). This specimen consisted of PBMCs from the stem cell graft donor, obtained from the stem cell graft. The sequence was collected from a human donor who donated a stem cell graft to a child with acute lymphoblastic leukemia. The CDR3 region has the DNA TGTGCCAGCAGACCCCCAGGGGTTGAACACTATGGCTACACCTTC. Translation: CASRPPGVEHYGYTF.